These 7 T cell receptor beta chains originate from one sample sequenced in a study of CD4+ T cells in melanoma. Generated by immunoSEQ multiplex PCR, the TCRdb table keeps only in-frame clones and is missing some. The top ten clones hold 20% to 25% of a sample with roughly 6,900 clones, more than 50% of them seen once. The sequenced sample was cells from a culture (not recorded whether cultured in vitro). The receptors were sampled from a human donor with melanoma.

The CDR3 is CAISEGGSTDTQYF. For the CDR3, the DNA is TGTGCCATCAGTGAGGGAGGAAGCACAGATACGCAGTATTTT. The J gene is TRBJ2-3, the V gene TRBV10-3, with D maybe TRBD2 (5 bases). The CDR3 runs to 14 residues. The V gene's germline CDR1 is ENHRY and CDR2 SYGVKD. The germline V and J ends were trimmed by 2 bases and 0 bases, with 6 bases remaining between them.

This chain uses TRBV2 with TRBJ1-1; D is unresolved. From germline, CDR1 is SNHLY and CDR2 FYNNEI. CDR3 length: 12 residues. Trimming took off 1 base at V and 2 bases at J, with 2 bases between the two ends. In DNA form, the CDR3 reads TGTGCCAGCAGTGAAGGAAACACTGAAGCTTTCTTT. Translating it yields CASSEGNTEAFF.

By share, this clone ranks as medium-sized (0.01 to 0.1%). The chain is built from TRBV28 and TRBJ2-7, with D unresolved. CDR1 is MDHEN and CDR2 is SYDVKM in the germline V gene. CDR3 length equals 12 residues. The V end lost 4 bases, the J end lost 2 bases, and 6 bases lay between the germline ends. CDR3: CASSSQTYEQYF. CDR3 DNA: TGTGCCAGCAGTTCACAGACCTACGAGCAGTACTTC.

This chain joins TRBV5-8 and TRBJ2-5; no clear D. Germline CDR1 SGHTS, CDR2 YDEGEE. Trimming cost V 7 bases and J 10 bases, with 8 bases left between them. The CDR3 totals 9 residues. The CDR3 spells CASEPHQYF. CDR3 DNA sequence: TGTGCCAGCGAGCCACACCAGTACTTC.

The rearrangement uses TRBV15 and TRBJ2-5; perhaps TRBD2 as D (6 bases). The V end lost 4 bases, the J end lost 4 bases, and 13 bases lay between the germline ends. The CDR3 runs to 14 residues. Germline CDR1 reads LNHNV; CDR2 reads YYDKDF (reference sequence). For the CDR3, the DNA is TGTGCCACCAGCATAAGGGAGGCGGGAGAGACCCAGTACTTC. Translating gives CATSIREAGETQYF.

This chain uses TRBV29-1 with TRBJ1-2; the D is unclear. V was clipped by 3 bases and J by 8 bases, with 13 bases between them. Germline-derived CDR1 and CDR2 are SQVTM and ANQGSEA. The CDR3 consists of 12 residues. CDR3 region: CSVEEGAGGYTF. CDR3 bases: TGCAGCGTTGAGGAGGGCGCCGGGGGCTACACCTTC.

This clone has just a few counts. CDR3 bases: TGCGCCAGCAGCTTGCAGGGTTCTTACGAGCAGTACTTC. Amino acids: CASSLQGSYEQYF. This chain links TRBV5-1 with TRBJ2-7; a possible D gene is TRBD1 (5 bases). Germline CDR1 and CDR2: SGHRS and YFSETQ. V lost 1 base, J lost 4 bases, and 9 bases lay in between. The CDR3 is 13 amino acids.